This TCR beta chain was obtained from a study of blood T cell repertoires in COVID-19. Study-level background: Sites across the United States, Italy and Spain contributed samples from acute and convalescent COVID-19. T cells, B-cell-depleted T cells, or PBMCs provided the cDNA or gDNA that served as material.

The trim removed 3 bases at V and 6 bases at J, leaving 9 bases unmatched. This CDR3 is built from 17 residues. From germline, CDR1 is LNHDA and CDR2 SQIVND (reference sequence). Seattle cases were enrolled at active infection and followed longitudinally. Per the original data handling: It was from reference gene primer amplification that nucleated cell counts were estimated. Method: immunoSEQ multiplex PCR; TCRdb's copy keeps in-frame clones and lacks some. The V and J calls and clone size are taken from that table; D and trimming were inferred from the DNA. The sample lists about 350,000 clones; 75% to 90% were seen once.

This TCR was recovered from a woman aged 45-65 years with COVID-19, enrolled during active disease. Sequencing was carried out using peripheral blood. J is TRBJ2-1 and V is TRBV19, with 12 bases matching TRBD2. The CDR3 DNA follows: TGTGCCAGTAGTATCTCGACTAGCGGGGGACTCGGCAATGAGCAGTTCTTC. It is translated as CASSISTSGGLGNEQFF.